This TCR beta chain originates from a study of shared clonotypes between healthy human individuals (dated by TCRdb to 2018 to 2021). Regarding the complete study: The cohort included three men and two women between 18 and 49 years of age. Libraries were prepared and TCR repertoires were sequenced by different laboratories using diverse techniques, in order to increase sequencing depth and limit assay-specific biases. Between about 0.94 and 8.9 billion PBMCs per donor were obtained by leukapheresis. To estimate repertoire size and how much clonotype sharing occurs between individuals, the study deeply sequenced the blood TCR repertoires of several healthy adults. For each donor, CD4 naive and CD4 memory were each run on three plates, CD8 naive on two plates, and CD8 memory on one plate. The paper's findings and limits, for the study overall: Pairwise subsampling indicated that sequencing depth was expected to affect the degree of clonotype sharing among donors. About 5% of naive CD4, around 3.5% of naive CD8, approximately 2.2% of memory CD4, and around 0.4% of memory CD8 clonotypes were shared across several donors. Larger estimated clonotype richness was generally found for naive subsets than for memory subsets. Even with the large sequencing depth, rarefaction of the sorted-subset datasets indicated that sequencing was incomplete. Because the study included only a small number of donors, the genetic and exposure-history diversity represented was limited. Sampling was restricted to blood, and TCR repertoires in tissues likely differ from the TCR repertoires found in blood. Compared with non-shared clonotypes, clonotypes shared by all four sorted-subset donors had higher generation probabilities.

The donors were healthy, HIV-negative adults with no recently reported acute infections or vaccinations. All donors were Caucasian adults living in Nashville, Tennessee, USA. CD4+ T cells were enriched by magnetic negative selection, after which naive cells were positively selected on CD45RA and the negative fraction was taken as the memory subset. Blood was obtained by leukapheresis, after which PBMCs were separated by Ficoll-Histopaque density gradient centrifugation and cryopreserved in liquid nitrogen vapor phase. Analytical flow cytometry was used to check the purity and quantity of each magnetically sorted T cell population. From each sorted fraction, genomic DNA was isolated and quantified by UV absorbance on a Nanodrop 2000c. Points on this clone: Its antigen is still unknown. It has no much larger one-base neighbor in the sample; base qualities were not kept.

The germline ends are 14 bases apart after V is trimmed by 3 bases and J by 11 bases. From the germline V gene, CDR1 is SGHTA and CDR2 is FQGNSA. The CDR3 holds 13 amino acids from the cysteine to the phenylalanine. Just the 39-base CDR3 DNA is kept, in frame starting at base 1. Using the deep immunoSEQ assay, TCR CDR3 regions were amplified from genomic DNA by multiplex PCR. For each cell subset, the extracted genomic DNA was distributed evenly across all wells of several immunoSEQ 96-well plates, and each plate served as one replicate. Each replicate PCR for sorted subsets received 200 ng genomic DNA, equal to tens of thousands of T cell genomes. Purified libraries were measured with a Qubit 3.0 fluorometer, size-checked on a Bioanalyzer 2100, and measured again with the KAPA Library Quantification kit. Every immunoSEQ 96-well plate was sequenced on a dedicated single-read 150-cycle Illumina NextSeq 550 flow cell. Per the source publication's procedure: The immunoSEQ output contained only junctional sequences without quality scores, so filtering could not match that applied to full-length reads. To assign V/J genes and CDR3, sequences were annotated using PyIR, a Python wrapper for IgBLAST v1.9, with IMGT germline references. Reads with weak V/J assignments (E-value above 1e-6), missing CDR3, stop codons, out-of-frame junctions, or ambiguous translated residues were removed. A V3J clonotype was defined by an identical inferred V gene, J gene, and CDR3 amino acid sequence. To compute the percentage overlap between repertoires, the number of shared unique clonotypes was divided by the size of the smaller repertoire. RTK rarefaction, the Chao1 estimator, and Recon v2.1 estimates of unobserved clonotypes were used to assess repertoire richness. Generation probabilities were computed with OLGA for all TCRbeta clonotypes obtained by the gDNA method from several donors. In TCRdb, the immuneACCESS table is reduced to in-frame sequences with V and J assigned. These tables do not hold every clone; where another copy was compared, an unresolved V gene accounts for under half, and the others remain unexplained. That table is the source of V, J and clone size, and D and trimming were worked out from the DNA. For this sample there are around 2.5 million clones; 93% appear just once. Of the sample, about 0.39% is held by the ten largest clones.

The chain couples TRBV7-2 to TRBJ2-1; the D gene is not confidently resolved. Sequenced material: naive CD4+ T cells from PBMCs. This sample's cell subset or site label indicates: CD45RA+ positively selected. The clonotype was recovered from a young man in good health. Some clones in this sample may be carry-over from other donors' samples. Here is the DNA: TGTGCCAGCAGCTTTTCTAAAGTTGGGAAGCAGTTCTTC. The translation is CASSFSKVGKQFF. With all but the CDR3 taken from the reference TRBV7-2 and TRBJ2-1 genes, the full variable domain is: GAGVSQSPSNKVTEKGKDVELRCDPISGHTALYWYRQSLGQGLEFLIYFQGNSAPDKSGLPSDRFSAERTGGSVSTLTIQRTQQEDSAVYLCASSFSKVGKQFFGPGTRLTVL.